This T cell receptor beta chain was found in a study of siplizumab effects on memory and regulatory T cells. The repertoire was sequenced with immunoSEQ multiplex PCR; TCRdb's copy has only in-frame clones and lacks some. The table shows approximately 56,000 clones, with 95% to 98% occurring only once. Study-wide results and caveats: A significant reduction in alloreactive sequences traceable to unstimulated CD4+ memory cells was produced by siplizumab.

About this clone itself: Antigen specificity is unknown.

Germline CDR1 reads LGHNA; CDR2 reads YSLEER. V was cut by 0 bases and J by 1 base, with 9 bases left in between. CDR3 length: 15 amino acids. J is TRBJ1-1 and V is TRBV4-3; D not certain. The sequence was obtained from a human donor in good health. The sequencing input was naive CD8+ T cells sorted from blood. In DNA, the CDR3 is TGCGCCAGCAGCCAAGATCGGTTGGAGAACACTGAAGCTTTCTTT. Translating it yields CASSQDRLENTEAFF.